The 18 T cell receptor beta chains below come from one sample, sequenced in a study of PD-1 blockade in classical Hodgkin lymphoma. Profiling relied on immunoSEQ multiplex PCR, and the TCRdb table lists in-frame clones only, not all of them. The top ten hold about 3% of the sample, which has approximately 41,000 clones, around three fifths seen once. Time point denoted: cycle 4 day 1 (C4D1), after more than 5 weeks of nivolumab. Every patient was affected by relapse after autologous stem cell transplantation, while exposure to brentuximab vedotin was not uniform. The sample in question was peripheral blood mononuclear cells (PBMCs), obtained before the fourth cycle of nivolumab. These receptors were taken from a human donor with classical Hodgkin lymphoma.

The chain has TRBV6-5 and TRBJ1-3; D remains ambiguous. The germline V and J ends were trimmed by 7 bases and 2 bases, with 15 bases remaining between them. Germline CDR1 and CDR2: MNHEY and SVGAGI. CDR3 length: 15 residues. For the CDR3, the DNA is TGTGCCAGCAAAGACACGGGGATTACTGGAAACACCATATATTTT. Amino acids: CASKDTGITGNTIYF.

This clone was counted many times. The V call is TRBV28, the J call TRBJ2-7; 7 nucleotides agree with TRBD1. CDR1 MDHEN and CDR2 SYDVKM come from the germline V gene. J was trimmed by 0 bases and V by 5 bases; bases with no gene match: 4. The CDR3 spans 14 residues. The CDR3 protein is CASSPAGGSYEQYF. Written as DNA, the CDR3 is TGTGCCAGCAGTCCGGCAGGGGGCTCCTACGAGCAGTACTTC.

This clone came up once. The CDR3 is CASSELAGVWNEQFF. The CDR3 coding sequence is TGTGCCAGCAGTGAACTAGCGGGGGTTTGGAATGAGCAGTTCTTC. The gene calls are TRBV28 and TRBJ2-1, with 11 bases that match TRBD2. Trimming cost V 5 bases and J 7 bases; bases outside gene matches: 7. Germline CDR1 is MDHEN and CDR2 is SYDVKM. This CDR3 has 15 residues.

The chain recombines TRBV19 with TRBJ2-5; 11 nucleotides agree with TRBD2. J gave up 5 bases and V 4 bases, and 6 bases lay outside the gene matches. This CDR3 region has 15 residues. The germline V gene has CDR1 LNHDA and CDR2 SQIVND (reference sequence). The CDR3: CASSRTSGSLETQYF. The DNA for the CDR3 is TGTGCCAGTAGTAGAACTAGCGGGAGCCTGGAGACCCAGTACTTC.

About this clone: One end of the junction varies from germline; a read error may be responsible. This sequence joins TRBV6-6 and TRBJ1-2; D is ambiguous. This CDR3 contains 12 residues. Looked up from germline, CDR1 is MNHNY and CDR2 is SVGAGI (reference sequence). CDR3 bases: TGTGCCAGCAGCACCCCCCCCTATGGCTGCACCTTC. It translates to CASSTPPYGCTF.

The chain carries TRBV7-2 and TRBJ2-5, with 8 bases aligning to TRBD2. This CDR3 contains 16 residues. The junction had 12 bases not matched to a gene; V was cut back by 5 bases and J by 4 bases. Per germline, CDR1 SGHTA and CDR2 FQGNSA. CDR3 amino acids: CASSLRSGKVVETQYF. For the CDR3, the DNA is TGTGCCAGCAGCCTACGTAGCGGGAAGGTGGTAGAGACCCAGTACTTC.

The chain uses TRBV5-1 and TRBJ2-1; no firm D call. The CDR3 has 15 residues. Looked up from germline, CDR1 is SGHRS and CDR2 is YFSETQ. Trimming stripped 0 bases from V and 1 base from J, with 8 bases between. The CDR3 region has the DNA TGCGCCAGCAGCTTGGTTGGCGGATCCTACAATGAGCAGTTCTTC. This translates into CASSLVGGSYNEQFF.

This chain uses TRBV19 with TRBJ2-2; D is perhaps TRBD1 or TRBD2 (6 bases each). The germline CDR1 and CDR2 sequences are LNHDA and SQIVND (reference sequence). The CDR3 covers 16 residues. V lost 1 base, J lost 5 bases, and 14 bases lay in between. CDR3 in amino acids: CASSIGDGGRTGELFF. For the CDR3, the DNA is TGTGCCAGTAGTATAGGGGACGGGGGCAGGACCGGGGAGCTGTTTTTT.

This clone was seen only a few times. The chain is built from TRBV28 and TRBJ1-2; no definite D call. The CDR3 contains 14 residues. The germline V gene has CDR1 MDHEN and CDR2 SYDVKM. Trimming pared 3 bases from V and 7 bases from J, leaving 15 bases between. The CDR3 loop is CASSFRAAASGYTF. In nucleotides, the CDR3 is TGTGCCAGCAGTTTTAGGGCAGCGGCTAGTGGCTACACCTTC.

The rearrangement joins TRBV30 to TRBJ2-2; D is possibly TRBD2 (6 bases). The CDR3 length is 13 residues. Germline CDR1 is GTSNPN and CDR2 is SVGIG (reference sequence). The V and J ends lost 4 bases and 7 bases respectively, with 13 bases between them. CDR3 nucleotide sequence: TGTGCCTGGAAGGTAACTAGCCGCGGGGAGCTGTTTTTT. Protein sequence: CAWKVTSRGELFF.

The chain employs TRBV6-5 and TRBJ2-7, with D possibly being TRBD1 (5 bases). V gave up 7 bases and J gave up 6 bases, with 16 bases separating them. The CDR3 spans 13 residues. In germline, CDR1 is MNHEY, CDR2 SVGAGI. This CDR3 reads CASNPTGLGEQYF. CDR3 nucleotides: TGTGCCAGCAACCCAACAGGTTTGGGCGAGCAGTACTTC.

DNA for the CDR3: TGTGCCAGCAGTCCTAGAGTGGTCCAAATAGAGGGAGAGACCCAGTACTTC. Translation: CASSPRVVQIEGETQYF. The V call is TRBV27, the J call TRBJ2-5; perhaps TRBD2 as D (5 bases). Trimming cost V 5 bases and J 4 bases, with 23 bases left between them. Per germline, CDR1 MNHEY and CDR2 SMNVEV (reference sequence). The CDR3 loop spans 17 amino acids.

This clone appeared once. V usage is TRBV13 and J usage is TRBJ2-3, with no clear D. The V and J ends lost 10 bases and 2 bases respectively, with 19 bases between them. CDR1 is PRHDT, CDR2 FYEKMQ, per germline (reference sequence). This CDR3 has 15 residues. The CDR3 sequence: CATARAALITDTQYF. Written as DNA, the CDR3 is TGTGCCACCGCCAGAGCCGCGTTAATCACAGATACGCAGTATTTT. The full variable domain, in which reference TRBV13 and TRBJ2-3 provide the parts outside the CDR3, is AAGVIQSPRHLIKEKRETATLKCYPIPRHDTVYWYQQGPGQDPQFLISFYEKMQSDKGSIPDRFSAQQFSDYHSELNMSSLELGDSALYFCATARAALITDTQYFGPGTRLTVL.

This clone has only a few counts. The V gene is TRBV7-2, the J gene TRBJ2-7; possibly TRBD1 or TRBD2 for D (6 bases each). The CDR3 is 15 amino acids. Trimming removed 4 bases at V and 0 bases at J, with 13 bases between. Germline-derived CDR1 and CDR2 are SGHTA and FQGNSA. The CDR3 loop is CASSSRRGPSYEQYF. CDR3 sequence (DNA): TGTGCCAGCAGCTCCCGCCGGGGGCCCTCCTACGAGCAGTACTTC.

This clone was seen a few times. This chain connects TRBV4-3 to TRBJ2-5; TRBD2 agrees at 12 bases. This CDR3 is 19 amino acids long. With V trimmed by 0 bases and J by 2 bases, 10 bases remained unmatched. Germline loops: CDR1 LGHNA, CDR2 YSLEER. This CDR3 is CASSQDMQLAGGIQETQYF. DNA for the CDR3: TGCGCCAGCAGCCAAGATATGCAACTAGCGGGAGGTATACAAGAGACCCAGTACTTC.

This rearrangement joins TRBV5-6 to TRBJ1-1; D call uncertain. V lost 2 bases and J 4 bases, leaving 15 bases between the germline ends. The CDR3 loop spans 15 amino acids. The germline V gene encodes CDR1 SGHDT and CDR2 YYEEEE. This CDR3 reads CASSFYQVVGTEAFF. CDR3 coding DNA: TGTGCCAGCAGCTTTTACCAGGTGGTCGGCACTGAAGCTTTCTTT. The variable domain in full, with the rest retrieved from reference TRBV5-6 and TRBJ1-1, is DAGVTQSPTHLIKTRGQQVTLRCSPKSGHDTVSWYQQALGQGPQFIFQYYEEEERQRGNFPDRFSGHQFPNYSSELNVNALLLGDSALYLCASSFYQVVGTEAFFGQGTRLTVV.

This clone was seen a few times. The rearrangement links TRBV5-6 to TRBJ2-1; 10 bases line up with TRBD1. Germline values: CDR1 SGHDT, CDR2 YYEEEE. V was clipped by 4 bases and J by 7 bases; unmatched bases: 11. This CDR3 is built from 16 residues. The CDR3 loop reads CASSDSRQGARNEQFF. In DNA, the CDR3 is TGTGCCAGCAGCGATAGTCGACAGGGGGCAAGGAATGAGCAGTTCTTC.

Only a few counts were recorded for this clone. CDR3 bases: TGTGCCAGCTCGGAGGGGGTAAACACCGGGGAGCTGTTTTTT. Protein: CASSEGVNTGELFF. The chain recombines TRBV2 with TRBJ2-2, with D possibly being TRBD1 or TRBD2 (6 bases each). The CDR3 length is 14 residues. CDR1 SNHLY and CDR2 FYNNEI come from the germline V gene. Deletions cut 8 bases from V and 2 bases from J, with 12 bases between.